Shown below are 21 T cell receptor beta chains from a single sample sequenced in a study of metastatic and nonmetastatic thyroid tumors. TCRdb reprocessed the PCR reads using MiXCR. The table records some 22,000 clones, roughly 9.7% of them present only once. Patients had received no treatment of any kind before thyroid surgery. Sequencing was done on a sample of blood. These receptors were collected from a female donor with papillary thyroid cancer or a benign thyroid nodule (not recorded which). Some clones in this sample may be carry-over from other donors' samples.

There are many counts of this clone. With a much larger clone just one base away, this may be a read error. V gene TRBV6-6 combines with J gene TRBJ2-7; TRBD2 agrees at 9 bases. The CDR3 totals 17 residues. The V and J ends lost 4 bases and 8 bases, in that order; junction bases with no gene match: 18. Germline V gene data show CDR1 as MNHNY and CDR2 as SVGAGI (reference sequence). CDR3 sequence (DNA): TGTGCCAGCAGTTGCTCTTTTACTGCGGGAGGGGGTAGCAAGCAGTACTTC. It encodes CASSCSFTAGGGSKQYF.

This clone turned up a few times. The chain employs TRBV27 and TRBJ2-7; the match to TRBD1 covers 12 bases. Germline values: CDR1 MNHEY, CDR2 SMNVEV (reference sequence). The CDR3 covers 18 residues. Trimming at V came to 4 bases and at J to 3 bases, leaving 13 bases not matched to a gene. CDR3 DNA: TGTGCCAGCAGTTCGGCAGAGGGACAGGGGGCAACCGTCTACGAGCAGTACTTC. It yields the protein CASSSAEGQGATVYEQYF.

Concerning this clone itself: A much more abundant neighbour one base away suggests this may be a read error. This chain connects TRBV6-1 to TRBJ2-5; possibly TRBD1 for D (7 bases). The V end lost 6 bases, the J end lost 5 bases, and 22 bases lay between the germline ends. Germline CDR1 reads MNHNS; CDR2 reads SASEGT. The CDR3 loop spans 16 amino acids. The CDR3 sequence: CASRPVTGLGGETQYF. The CDR3 DNA sequence: TGTGCCAGCAGACCAGTGACAGGGCTTGGGGGGGAGACCCAGTACTTC.

This clone was recorded at least ten times. The rearrangement uses TRBV20-1 and TRBJ1-1; 8 nucleotides agree with TRBD1. CDR1 is DFQATT and CDR2 is SNEGSKA in the germline V gene (reference sequence). The trim removed 0 bases at V and 5 bases at J, leaving 8 bases unmatched. This CDR3 comprises 15 residues. Here the CDR3 DNA reads TGCAGTGCTAGAGATGGGACAGGCCTAGGGACTGAAGCTTTCTTT. It yields the protein CSARDGTGLGTEAFF.

Many counts were recorded for this clone. A much larger clone lies a single base off, so this may be a read error. The genes are TRBV13 and TRBJ2-7; weak D call: TRBD1 (6 bases). The germline gives CDR1 PRHDT, CDR2 FYEKMQ (reference sequence). This CDR3 spans 20 amino acids. Trimming stripped 5 bases from V and 0 bases from J, with 29 bases between. CDR3 protein: CASSPHRTQGKRGTSYEQYF. The CDR3 DNA sequence: TGTGCCAGCAGCCCGCATCGGACCCAGGGGAAGCGCGGTACCTCCTACGAGCAGTACTTC. The whole variable domain, remainder taken from reference TRBV13 and TRBJ2-7, is AAGVIQSPRHLIKEKRETATLKCYPIPRHDTVYWYQQGPGQDPQFLISFYEKMQSDKGSIPDRFSAQQFSDYHSELNMSSLELGDSALYFCASSPHRTQGKRGTSYEQYFGPGTRLTVT.

In its sample, this clone ranks as medium-sized. The chain recombines TRBV28 with TRBJ1-2; D may be TRBD1 (5 bases). Per germline, CDR1 MDHEN and CDR2 SYDVKM. The ends were cut back, 2 bases at V and 7 bases at J, with 17 bases in the middle. This CDR3 spans 15 amino acids. The CDR3 reads CASSLPGTDYAGYTF. The CDR3 DNA follows: TGTGCCAGCAGTTTACCCGGGACCGACTATGCTGGCTACACCTTC.

This clone was counted at least ten times. The V gene is TRBV9, the J gene TRBJ2-3, with 7 positions matching TRBD2. Trimming at V came to 4 bases and at J to 2 bases, leaving 13 bases not matched to a gene. Germline CDR1 reads SGDLS; CDR2 reads YYNGEE. The CDR3 extends over 17 amino acids. In DNA, the CDR3 is TGTGCCAGCAGCCCCGCGGGGCTAGCGGAGTACACAGATACGCAGTATTTT. Translation gives CASSPAGLAEYTDTQYF.

This clone occurred many times. The V and J genes are TRBV5-6 and TRBJ2-1; possibly TRBD2 for D (6 bases). V was shortened by 1 base and J by 8 bases, with 22 bases between the two germline ends. CDR1 SGHDT and CDR2 YYEEEE come from the germline V gene. The CDR3 is made up of 17 amino acids. The CDR3: CASSLRPGRSRFDEQFF. In nucleotides, the CDR3 is TGTGCCAGCAGCTTGCGGCCCGGGAGATCTAGGTTCGATGAGCAGTTCTTC.

V gene TRBV18 combines with J gene TRBJ1-5; D is undetermined. Looked up from germline, CDR1 is KGHSH and CDR2 is LQKENI. The V end lost 2 bases, the J end lost 4 bases, and 12 bases lay between the germline ends. This CDR3 is 15 amino acids long. Written as DNA, the CDR3 is TGTGCCAGCTCACCAAGGGTCGGAGCTAATCAGCCCCAGCATTTT. Protein sequence: CASSPRVGANQPQHF. Complete variable domain (other parts from reference TRBV18 and TRBJ1-5): NAGVMQNPRHLVRRRGQEARLRCSPMKGHSHVYWYRQLPEEGLKFMVYLQKENIIDESGMPKERFSAEFPKEGPSILRIQQVVRGDSAAYFCASSPRVGANQPQHFGDGTRLSIL.

This clone showed up many times. V gene TRBV2 combines with J gene TRBJ1-2; D might be TRBD1 (6 bases). Trimming cost V 2 bases and J 6 bases, with 16 bases left between them. The length of the CDR3 is 15 residues. Germline-derived CDR1 and CDR2 are SNHLY and FYNNEI. The CDR3 region is CASSERGLVVNGYTF. The CDR3 coding sequence is TGTGCCAGCAGTGAAAGGGGGTTAGTGGTAAATGGCTACACCTTC.

This clone was recorded at least ten times. Germline is not matched at one junction end, which may reflect a read error. This rearrangement joins TRBV11-2 to TRBJ2-1; 10 bases map to TRBD1. Germline V gene data show CDR1 as SGHAT and CDR2 as FQNNGV. The CDR3 sequence is 17 residues long. The CDR3 sequence: CASSLEATGGTSALAIF. The CDR3 DNA reads as TGTGCCAGCAGCTTAGAGGCGACAGGGGGCACCAGCGCCCTAGCGATCTTC.

This clone was picked up many times. The gene calls are TRBV12-3 or TRBV12-4 and TRBJ1-5, with 7 positions matching TRBD1. The V and J ends lost 5 bases and 0 bases, in that order; junction bases with no gene match: 7. The CDR3 is made up of 16 amino acids. In DNA form, the CDR3 reads TGTGCCAGCAGTCCACCGGACAGGCGTAGCAATCAGCCCCAGCATTTT. This codes for CASSPPDRRSNQPQHF.

As regards this clone: A much larger clonotype is one base distant, so this may be a read error. The chain uses TRBV9 and TRBJ2-1; no firm D call. Germline values: CDR1 SGDLS, CDR2 YYNGEE. This CDR3 contains 13 residues. The CDR3 nucleotides read TGTGCCAGCAGAGTAGAGTGGTACAATGAGCAGTTCTTC. It specifies CASRVEWYNEQFF.

In its sample, this clone is medium-sized. This chain joins TRBV28 and TRBJ2-1; 7 bases map to TRBD2. Trimming took 2 bases from V and 7 from J; bases not matched to a gene: 5. Germline V gene sequence: CDR1 MDHEN, CDR2 SYDVKM. The CDR3 contains 14 residues. The CDR3 coding sequence is TGTGCCAGCAGTTTAGCACTAGCGAGAAATGAGCAGTTCTTC. As protein: CASSLALARNEQFF.

This clone has a count of ten or more. V is TRBV2 and J is TRBJ1-1, with D possibly TRBD1 on 6 matching bases. The CDR3 is 13 amino acids. V was shortened by 11 bases and J by 1 base, with 14 bases between the two germline ends. Germline CDR1 SNHLY, CDR2 FYNNEI. The CDR3 loop reads CAAGDTPNTEAFF. CDR3 nucleotides: TGTGCCGCAGGGGACACTCCGAACACTGAAGCTTTCTTT.

This clone was counted at least ten times. The gene calls are TRBV20-1 and TRBJ2-7; D is possibly TRBD1 (5 bases). Per the germline V gene, CDR1 is DFQATT and CDR2 is SNEGSKA (reference sequence). The germline V and J ends were trimmed by 6 bases and 2 bases, with 20 bases remaining between them. The CDR3 extends over 15 amino acids. CDR3 amino acids: CSAPRGRVYPYEQYF. CDR3 coding DNA: TGCAGTGCCCCAAGGGGCAGGGTCTACCCCTACGAGCAGTACTTC.

This chain uses TRBV7-6 with TRBJ2-7, with D possibly being TRBD2 (6 bases). The CDR3 consists of 13 residues. V was shortened by 2 bases and J by 2 bases, with 7 bases between the two germline ends. Germline V gives CDR1 SGHVS, CDR2 FNYEAQ. CDR3 DNA: TGTGCCAGCAGCTTATGGGGGGCCTACGAGCAGTACTTC. Translating it yields CASSLWGAYEQYF.

This clone was recorded at least ten times. The genes are TRBV3-1 and TRBJ2-7; 9 nucleotides line up with TRBD1. The CDR3 totals 13 residues. Germline V gene sequence: CDR1 LGHDT, CDR2 YNNKEL (reference sequence). J was trimmed by 6 bases and V by 4 bases; bases with no gene match: 4. DNA of the CDR3: TGTGCCAGCAGCCCGGGACAGGGCATCGAGCAGTACTTC. Amino acids: CASSPGQGIEQYF.

Ten or more counts support this clone. The rearrangement joins TRBV3-1 to TRBJ1-4; unclear D gene. This CDR3 region has 17 residues. The V end lost 0 bases, the J end lost 1 base, and 12 bases lay between the germline ends. Germline assignment: CDR1 LGHDT and CDR2 YNNKEL (reference sequence). The CDR3 loop reads CASSQDVPIGTNEKLFF. Here the CDR3 DNA reads TGTGCCAGCAGCCAAGATGTACCGATAGGAACTAATGAAAAACTGTTTTTT.

This clone was seen more than once but under ten times. Given a much more abundant clone one base away, this may be a read error. The CDR3 DNA follows: TGTGCCAGCGGCGGGGGTTATGGCTACACCTTC. This gives the protein CASGGGYGYTF. J is TRBJ1-2 and V is TRBV9, with D possibly being TRBD1 (5 bases). Per germline, CDR1 SGDLS and CDR2 YYNGEE. CDR3 size: 11 residues. Trimming removed 7 bases from V and 5 bases from J, with 9 bases in between.

This clone is labeled medium-sized. The gene calls are TRBV27 and TRBJ2-7; 8 nucleotides agree with TRBD2. The germline V gene encodes CDR1 MNHEY and CDR2 SMNVEV (reference sequence). The ends lost 6 bases at V and 0 bases at J; junction bases unmatched: 4. The length of the CDR3 is 14 residues. CDR3 sequence reads: CASRTSGISYEQYF. The DNA for the CDR3 is TGTGCCAGCAGAACTAGCGGTATCTCCTACGAGCAGTACTTC.